This TCR beta chain was recorded in a study of metastatic and nonmetastatic thyroid tumors. Findings and caveats of the study: It was reported that TCR beta diversity was significantly higher in malignant thyroid tumors than benign nodules, in blood and tumor.

This clone was detected many times. Its antigen remains unknown. Per the authors' pipeline: The study took CDR3 differences across clinicopathological groups and made a distant-metastasis classifier for papillary thyroid cancer from them. TCRdb re-called the PCR reads with MiXCR. These V and J calls are TCRdb output, not the study's own analysis. The sample shows thousands of clones, under 20% of them seen only once. Until they underwent thyroid surgery, no patient had received any treatment. This TCR was recovered from a female donor with papillary thyroid cancer or a benign thyroid nodule (not recorded which). Some clones in this sample may be carry-over from other donors' samples. Sequencing was done on a sample of adjacent normal tissue.

In DNA, the CDR3 is TGCAGTGCTAGGCGCGCCCCGGGACAGGGGGGGAATAGCAATCAGCCCCAGCATTTT. Translation: CSARRAPGQGGNSNQPQHF. This chain joins TRBV20-1 and TRBJ1-5, with 11 bases fitting TRBD1. The CDR3 loop spans 19 amino acids. V was pared by 3 bases and J by 0 bases, with 13 bases of the junction left unmatched. Per the germline V gene, CDR1 is DFQATT and CDR2 is SNEGSKA (reference sequence).